The 27 T cell receptor beta chains reported below all come from one sample, sequenced in a study of blood T cell repertoires in COVID-19. TCRdb keeps only in-frame clones here, not all; method: immunoSEQ multiplex PCR. The sample yields 150,000 to 200,000 clones, over 80% seen once. The sample consisted of peripheral blood. The receptors were sampled from a woman older than 75 with active or convalescent COVID-19.

The chain uses TRBV2 and TRBJ2-7; D is unclear. The CDR3 runs to 12 residues. The germline V gene has CDR1 SNHLY and CDR2 FYNNEI. V lost 6 bases and J 0 bases, leaving 6 bases between the germline ends. The CDR3 sequence is CASRLDSYEQYF. CDR3 DNA: TGTGCCAGCAGGCTAGACTCCTACGAGCAGTACTTC.

The chain links TRBV5-6 to TRBJ1-6; D remains unclear. The germline CDR1 and CDR2 sequences are SGHDT and YYEEEE. The V and J ends lost 5 bases and 7 bases respectively, with 4 bases between them. The CDR3 spans 11 residues. This CDR3 is CASSQNSPLHF. The CDR3 DNA reads TGTGCCAGCAGTCAAAATTCACCCCTCCACTTT. The complete variable domain, with remaining parts taken from reference TRBV5-6 and TRBJ1-6, reads DAGVTQSPTHLIKTRGQQVTLRCSPKSGHDTVSWYQQALGQGPQFIFQYYEEEERQRGNFPDRFSGHQFPNYSSELNVNALLLGDSALYLCASSQNSPLHFGNGTRLTVT.

The chain couples TRBV18 to TRBJ2-5, with 7 bases matching TRBD1. Germline CDR1 reads KGHSH; CDR2 reads LQKENI. CDR3 length: 15 amino acids. V was clipped by 3 bases and J by 2 bases; unmatched bases: 6. CDR3 coding DNA: TGTGCCAGCTCACCCCCGACAGGGATACAAGAGACCCAGTACTTC. Amino acids: CASSPPTGIQETQYF.

The chain employs TRBV19 and TRBJ1-1, with TRBD1 matching 7 bases. This CDR3 comprises 12 residues. CDR1 is LNHDA, CDR2 SQIVND, per germline (reference sequence). V gave up 6 bases and J gave up 7 bases; unmatched junction bases: 5. The CDR3 is CASRTGRGEAFF. CDR3 coding DNA: TGTGCCAGTAGGACAGGGCGCGGTGAAGCTTTCTTT.

This rearrangement joins TRBV6-2 or TRBV6-3 to TRBJ2-3, with a possible D match to TRBD2 (6 bases). This CDR3 is 16 amino acids long. CDR1 and CDR2 (germline): MNHEY, SVGEGT. V gave up 4 bases and J gave up 0 bases, with 14 bases separating them. The CDR3, as DNA: TGTGCCAGCAGTTCCCCGGTAGCGGCCAGCACAGATACGCAGTATTTT. This sequence encodes CASSSPVAASTDTQYF.

This clone turned up a few times. The rearrangement links TRBV14 to TRBJ1-2; TRBD1 aligns across 10 bases. Per germline, CDR1 SGHDN and CDR2 FVKESK. With 2 bases clipped from V and 5 bases from J, the junction kept 5 bases outside the gene matches. This CDR3 contains 15 residues. As DNA, the CDR3 is TGTGCCAGCAGCCAAAGACAGGGGGCCCTTTATGGCTACACCTTC. Its protein is CASSQRQGALYGYTF.

This clone has just one count. This chain joins TRBV19 and TRBJ1-2; TRBD1 aligns across 8 bases. Germline V gives CDR1 LNHDA, CDR2 SQIVND (reference sequence). CDR3 length equals 12 residues. Unmatched junction bases numbered 5, after V lost 7 bases and J lost 7 bases. The CDR3: CASTRDRGGYTF. The CDR3 coding sequence is TGTGCCAGTACCCGAGACAGGGGTGGCTACACCTTC.

The rearrangement links TRBV12-3 or TRBV12-4 to TRBJ2-7, with 7 bases lining up with TRBD1. This CDR3 comprises 13 residues. Trimming at V came to 5 bases and at J to 2 bases, leaving 3 bases not matched to a gene. The CDR3 bases are TGTGCCAGCAGTAGACAGGGAACCTACGAGCAGTACTTC. Translation gives CASSRQGTYEQYF.

CDR3 region: CASSLDPGQGPKETQYF. The CDR3 region has the DNA TGTGCCAGCAGCTTGGACCCGGGACAGGGCCCAAAAGAGACCCAGTACTTC. The chain is built from TRBV5-4 and TRBJ2-5; 9 nucleotides line up with TRBD1. Germline assignment: CDR1 SGHNT and CDR2 YYREEE (reference sequence). The CDR3 has 17 residues. With V trimmed by 0 bases and J by 3 bases, 9 bases remained unmatched.

The chain couples TRBV12-3 or TRBV12-4 to TRBJ1-3; D is possibly TRBD1 (6 bases). CDR3 size: 13 residues. V was clipped by 4 bases and J by 4 bases, with 8 bases between them. CDR3 in DNA: TGTGCCAGCAGTTGGACAGCGGGAAACACCATATATTTT. Its translation: CASSWTAGNTIYF.

This chain joins TRBV3-1 (or the pseudogene TRBV3-2) and TRBJ2-5, with D perhaps matching TRBD2 (6 bases). The germline gives CDR1 LGHDT, CDR2 YNNKEL (reference sequence). This CDR3 has 15 amino acids. V was cut by 5 bases and J by 1 base, with 14 bases left in between. The CDR3 loop reads CASSTELALQETQYF. CDR3 DNA sequence: TGTGCCAGCAGCACTGAACTAGCCCTCCAAGAGACCCAGTACTTC.

CDR3 in amino acids: CASSQAPGMNTEAFF. CDR3 coding DNA: TGTGCCAGCAGCCAAGCTCCAGGCATGAACACTGAAGCTTTCTTT. The rearrangement uses TRBV3-1 (or the pseudogene TRBV3-2) and TRBJ1-1; D gene unclear. Germline loops: CDR1 LGHDT, CDR2 YNNKEL (reference sequence). Trimming stripped 1 base from V and 0 bases from J, with 9 bases between. The CDR3 is 15 amino acids.

The V and J genes are TRBV5-1 and TRBJ1-2; no definite D call. The CDR3 loop spans 14 amino acids. Trimming removed 0 bases at V and 8 bases at J, with 14 bases between. Germline V gene lookup returns CDR1 SGHRS and CDR2 YFSETQ. CDR3 coding DNA: TGCGCCAGCAGCTTGGATGGCGGGGTATGGGGCTACACCTTC. Translating gives CASSLDGGVWGYTF.

The J gene is TRBJ1-1, the V gene TRBV19; D possibly corresponds to TRBD1 (6 bases). V was pared by 3 bases and J by 5 bases, with 7 bases between. Germline V gene lookup returns CDR1 LNHDA and CDR2 SQIVND (reference sequence). The CDR3 consists of 12 residues. The CDR3 is CASSMRGTEAFF. CDR3 sequence (DNA): TGTGCCAGTAGTATGAGGGGGACTGAAGCTTTCTTT.

This clone was detected once. The chain employs TRBV10-3 and TRBJ2-7; a possible D gene is TRBD1 (6 bases). The germline V gene has CDR1 ENHRY and CDR2 SYGVKD. The CDR3 is 13 residues long. V was cut by 5 bases and J by 2 bases, with 10 bases left in between. The CDR3 DNA reads as TGTGCCATCAGTTCTACAGGGACCTACGAGCAGTACTTC. This translates into CAISSTGTYEQYF.

The V gene is TRBV25-1, the J gene TRBJ1-4; D ambiguous. Germline V gene lookup returns CDR1 MGHDK and CDR2 SYGVNS. CDR3 length: 14 residues. Trimming removed 5 bases at V and 2 bases at J, with 9 bases between. CDR3: CASSRGGTNEKLFF. The CDR3 bases are TGTGCCAGCAGTCGAGGCGGTACTAATGAAAAACTGTTTTTT.

The V gene is TRBV9, the J gene TRBJ1-4, with D perhaps matching TRBD1 (5 bases). The V and J ends lost 3 bases and 3 bases respectively, with 12 bases between them. CDR1 is SGDLS, CDR2 YYNGEE, per germline. This CDR3 comprises 15 residues. The CDR3 bases are TGTGCCAGCAGCGCCCGGACATTAGCTAATGAAAAACTGTTTTTT. Translated: CASSARTLANEKLFF.

The V call is TRBV5-1, the J call TRBJ1-4; a possible D gene is TRBD1 (5 bases). The CDR3 is 15 amino acids. V lost 3 bases and J 5 bases, leaving 14 bases between the germline ends. CDR1 is SGHRS and CDR2 is YFSETQ in the germline V gene. The CDR3 reads CASSSLGGENEKLFF. The CDR3 nucleotides are TGCGCCAGCAGCTCCCTGGGAGGGGAAAATGAAAAACTGTTTTTT.

This chain joins TRBV7-2 and TRBJ1-1; 8 bases line up with TRBD1. V gave up 9 bases and J gave up 1 base; unmatched junction bases: 7. This CDR3 is built from 14 residues. Germline V gene data show CDR1 as SGHTA and CDR2 as FQGNSA. The CDR3 sequence is CASTAGGSNTEAFF. The CDR3 DNA sequence: TGTGCCAGTACAGCAGGGGGCTCGAACACTGAAGCTTTCTTT.

CDR3 in amino acids: CASSFRTAGATNEKLFF. The CDR3 DNA reads as TGTGCCAGCAGTTTCAGGACAGCCGGGGCAACTAATGAAAAACTGTTTTTT. The chain has TRBV28 and TRBJ1-4; D may be TRBD1 (6 bases). CDR1 is MDHEN, CDR2 SYDVKM, per germline. The CDR3 is 17 residues long. V lost 3 bases and J 0 bases, leaving 14 bases between the germline ends.

This rearrangement joins TRBV6-6 to TRBJ1-3; a possible D gene is TRBD1 (6 bases). CDR3 length equals 14 residues. Per germline, CDR1 MNHNY and CDR2 SVGAGI (reference sequence). V lost 2 bases and J lost 2, with 7 bases in between. The CDR3, as DNA: TGTGCCAGCAGTTACGGACAGACTGGAAACACCATATATTTT. Translated, it gives CASSYGQTGNTIYF.

V usage is TRBV11-3 and J usage is TRBJ2-5; 11 bases match TRBD2. The CDR3 length is 19 residues. From germline, CDR1 is SGHNT and CDR2 YENEEA. V lost 5 bases and J lost 5; bases outside the gene matches: 19. Written as DNA, the CDR3 is TGTGCCAGCAGCCCAGCCAGCGGAGTAGCGGGGGGGCGGGGGGAGACCCAGTACTTC. This translates into CASSPASGVAGGRGETQYF.

The J gene is TRBJ2-5, the V gene TRBV5-1, with TRBD2 matching 10 bases. V trimming: 7 bases; J trimming: 0 bases; junction bases outside the gene matches: 6. Germline assignment: CDR1 SGHRS and CDR2 YFSETQ. This CDR3 is 15 amino acids long. CDR3: CASPFSGGHQETQYF. The CDR3 DNA follows: TGCGCCAGCCCCTTTAGCGGGGGGCACCAAGAGACCCAGTACTTC.

CDR3 sequence reads: CASSSPKDREETQYF. In nucleotides, the CDR3 is TGTGCCAGCAGCTCGCCTAAGGACAGGGAAGAGACCCAGTACTTC. V and J are TRBV11-3 and TRBJ2-5, with TRBD1 identical over 8 bases. Germline V gives CDR1 SGHNT, CDR2 YENEEA. The CDR3 contains 15 residues. With 4 bases clipped from V and 3 bases from J, the junction kept 7 bases outside the gene matches.

The chain recombines TRBV11-2 with TRBJ1-1; unclear D gene. The germline gives CDR1 SGHAT, CDR2 FQNNGV. CDR3 length: 14 residues. The V and J ends lost 1 base and 1 base respectively, with 7 bases between them. The CDR3 spells CASSLVAANTEAFF. DNA of the CDR3: TGTGCCAGCAGCTTAGTGGCGGCGAACACTGAAGCTTTCTTT.

V usage is TRBV7-9 and J usage is TRBJ1-2; 7 bases map to TRBD1. Per the germline V gene, CDR1 is SEHNR and CDR2 is FQNEAQ (reference sequence). The length of the CDR3 is 13 residues. The V gene end was trimmed by 2 bases and the J gene end by 3 bases; junction bases not matched to a gene: 0. CDR3 residues: CASSLTGDYGYTF. CDR3 nucleotides: TGTGCCAGCAGCTTAACAGGGGACTATGGCTACACCTTC.

This sequence joins TRBV10-3 and TRBJ1-2, with 7 bases lining up with TRBD1. CDR3 length equals 13 residues. Germline V gene lookup returns CDR1 ENHRY and CDR2 SYGVKD. The trim removed 4 bases at V and 6 bases at J, leaving 5 bases unmatched. The CDR3, as DNA: TGTGCCATCAGTGCGACAGGGATCGATGGCTACACCTTC. Residues: CAISATGIDGYTF.